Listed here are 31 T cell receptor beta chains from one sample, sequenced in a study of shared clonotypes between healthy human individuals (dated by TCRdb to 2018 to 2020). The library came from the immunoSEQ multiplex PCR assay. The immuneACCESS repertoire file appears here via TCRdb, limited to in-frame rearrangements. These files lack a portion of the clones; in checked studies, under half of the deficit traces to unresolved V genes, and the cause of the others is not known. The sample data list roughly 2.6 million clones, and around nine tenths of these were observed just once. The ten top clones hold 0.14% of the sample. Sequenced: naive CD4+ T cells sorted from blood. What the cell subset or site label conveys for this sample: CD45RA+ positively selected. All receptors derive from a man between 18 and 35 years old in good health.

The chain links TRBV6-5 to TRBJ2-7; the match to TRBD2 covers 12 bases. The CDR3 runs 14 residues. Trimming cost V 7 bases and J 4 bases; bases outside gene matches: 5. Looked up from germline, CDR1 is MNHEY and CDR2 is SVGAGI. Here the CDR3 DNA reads TGTGCCAGCACGAAGACTAGCGGGGGTTACGAGCAGTACTTC. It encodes CASTKTSGGYEQYF.

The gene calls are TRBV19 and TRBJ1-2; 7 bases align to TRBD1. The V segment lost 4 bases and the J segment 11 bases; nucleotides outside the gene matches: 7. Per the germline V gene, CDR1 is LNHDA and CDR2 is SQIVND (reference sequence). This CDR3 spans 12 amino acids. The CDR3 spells CASSTRQGGYTF. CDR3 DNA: TGTGCCAGTAGTACTCGACAGGGAGGGTACACCTTC.

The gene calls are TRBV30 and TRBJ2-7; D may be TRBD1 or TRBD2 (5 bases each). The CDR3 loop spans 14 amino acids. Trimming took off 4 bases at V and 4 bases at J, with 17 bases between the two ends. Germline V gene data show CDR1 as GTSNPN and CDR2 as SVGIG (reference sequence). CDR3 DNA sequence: TGTGCCTGGACCCCCCTCCGGGGCGGGTACGAGCAGTACTTC. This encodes CAWTPLRGGYEQYF. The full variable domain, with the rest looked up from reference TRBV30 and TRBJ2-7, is SQTIHQWPATLVQPVGSPLSLECTVEGTSNPNLYWYRQAAGRGLQLLFYSVGIGQISSEVPQNLSASRPQDRQFILSSKKLLLSDSGFYLCAWTPLRGGYEQYFGPGTRLTVT.

The CDR3 DNA sequence: TGTGCCAGCAGCGCGGGACAGGCGGAGACCCAGTACTTC. Translated, it gives CASSAGQAETQYF. The chain is built from TRBV7-9 and TRBJ2-5, with TRBD1 matching over 8 bases. Trimming at V came to 5 bases and at J to 5 bases, leaving 4 bases not matched to a gene. The CDR3 covers 13 residues. Germline V gene lookup returns CDR1 SEHNR and CDR2 FQNEAQ (reference sequence).

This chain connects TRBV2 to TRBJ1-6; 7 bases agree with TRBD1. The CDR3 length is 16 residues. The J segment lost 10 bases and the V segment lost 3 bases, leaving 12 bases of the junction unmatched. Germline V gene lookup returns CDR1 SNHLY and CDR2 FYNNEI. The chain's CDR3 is CASSDLRQGTASPLHF. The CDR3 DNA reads TGTGCCAGCAGTGACCTTCGACAGGGTACTGCATCACCCCTCCACTTT.

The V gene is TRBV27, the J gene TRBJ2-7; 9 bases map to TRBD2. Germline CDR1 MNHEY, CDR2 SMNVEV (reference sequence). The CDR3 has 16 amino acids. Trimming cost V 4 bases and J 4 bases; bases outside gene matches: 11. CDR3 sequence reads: CASSSWVASGKYEQYF. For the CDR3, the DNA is TGTGCCAGCAGTTCCTGGGTGGCTAGCGGGAAATACGAGCAGTACTTC.

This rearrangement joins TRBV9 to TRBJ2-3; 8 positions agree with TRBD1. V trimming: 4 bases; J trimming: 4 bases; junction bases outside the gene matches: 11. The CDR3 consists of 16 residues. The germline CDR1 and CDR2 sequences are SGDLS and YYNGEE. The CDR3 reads CASSSFAGGQADTQYF. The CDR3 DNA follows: TGTGCCAGCAGCTCATTCGCCGGGGGACAGGCAGATACGCAGTATTTT.

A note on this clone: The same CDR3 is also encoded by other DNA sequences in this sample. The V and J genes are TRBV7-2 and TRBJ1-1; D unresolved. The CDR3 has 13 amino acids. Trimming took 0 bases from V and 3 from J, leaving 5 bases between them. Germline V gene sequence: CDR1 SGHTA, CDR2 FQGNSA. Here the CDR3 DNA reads TGTGCCAGCAGCTTAGCAACCTACACTGAAGCTTTCTTT. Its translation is CASSLATYTEAFF.

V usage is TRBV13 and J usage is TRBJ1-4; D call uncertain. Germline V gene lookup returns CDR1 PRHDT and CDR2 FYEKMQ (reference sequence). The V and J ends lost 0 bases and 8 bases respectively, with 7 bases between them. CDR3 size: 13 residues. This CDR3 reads CASSLGGWEKLFF. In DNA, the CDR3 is TGTGCCAGCAGCTTAGGGGGATGGGAAAAACTGTTTTTT.

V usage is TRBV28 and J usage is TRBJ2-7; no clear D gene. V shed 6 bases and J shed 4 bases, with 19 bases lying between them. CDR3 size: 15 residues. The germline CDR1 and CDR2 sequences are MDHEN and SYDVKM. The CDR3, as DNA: TGTGCCAGCAGCCCGCACATGGGTGGTCTATACGAGCAGTACTTC. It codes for CASSPHMGGLYEQYF.

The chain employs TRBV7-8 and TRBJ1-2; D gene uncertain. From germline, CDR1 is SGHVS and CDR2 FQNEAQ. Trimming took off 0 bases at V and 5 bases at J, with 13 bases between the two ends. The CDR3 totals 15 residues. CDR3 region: CASSLADSGRYGYTF. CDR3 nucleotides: TGTGCCAGCAGCTTAGCGGACTCCGGGAGATATGGCTACACCTTC.

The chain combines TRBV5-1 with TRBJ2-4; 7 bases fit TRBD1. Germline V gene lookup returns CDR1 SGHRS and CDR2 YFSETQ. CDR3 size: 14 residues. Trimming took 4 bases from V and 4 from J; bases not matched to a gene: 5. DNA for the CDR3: TGCGCCAGCAGCCCCGGACAGGAAAAAAACATTCAGTACTTC. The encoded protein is CASSPGQEKNIQYF.

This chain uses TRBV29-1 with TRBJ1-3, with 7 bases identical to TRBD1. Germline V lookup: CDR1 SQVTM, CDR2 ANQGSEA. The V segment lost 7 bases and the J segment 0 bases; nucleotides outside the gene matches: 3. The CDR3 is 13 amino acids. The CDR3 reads CSGRQGSGNTIYF. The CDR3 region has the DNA TGCAGCGGGCGACAGGGCTCTGGAAACACCATATATTTT.

CDR3 nucleotide sequence: TGTGCCAGCAGCTTAAGCGGGGGTCGCACAGATACGCAGTATTTT. Amino acid sequence: CASSLSGGRTDTQYF. V and J are TRBV7-9 and TRBJ2-3; the match to TRBD2 covers 8 bases. Germline trimming cut 2 bases from V and 1 base from J; bases unmatched to any gene: 2. This CDR3 contains 15 residues. Germline V gene sequence: CDR1 SEHNR, CDR2 FQNEAQ (reference sequence).

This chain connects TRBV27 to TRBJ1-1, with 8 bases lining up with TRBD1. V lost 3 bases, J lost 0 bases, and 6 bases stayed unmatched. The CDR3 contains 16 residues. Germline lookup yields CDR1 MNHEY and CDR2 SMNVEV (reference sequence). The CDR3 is CASSLGQVGMNTEAFF. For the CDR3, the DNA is TGTGCCAGCAGTTTGGGACAGGTCGGCATGAACACTGAAGCTTTCTTT.

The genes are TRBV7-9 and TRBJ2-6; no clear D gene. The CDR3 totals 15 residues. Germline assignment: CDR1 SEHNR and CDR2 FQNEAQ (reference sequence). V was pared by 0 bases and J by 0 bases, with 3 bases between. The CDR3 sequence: CASSLAPSGANVLTF. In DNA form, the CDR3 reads TGTGCCAGCAGCTTAGCCCCCTCTGGGGCCAACGTCCTGACTTTC.

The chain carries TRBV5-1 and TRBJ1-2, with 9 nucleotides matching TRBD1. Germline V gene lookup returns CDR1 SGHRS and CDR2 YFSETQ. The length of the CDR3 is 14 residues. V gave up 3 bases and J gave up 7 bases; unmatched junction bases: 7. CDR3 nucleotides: TGCGCCAGCAGCTCGGGGGACAGGGTTGGTGGCTACACCTTC. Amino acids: CASSSGDRVGGYTF.

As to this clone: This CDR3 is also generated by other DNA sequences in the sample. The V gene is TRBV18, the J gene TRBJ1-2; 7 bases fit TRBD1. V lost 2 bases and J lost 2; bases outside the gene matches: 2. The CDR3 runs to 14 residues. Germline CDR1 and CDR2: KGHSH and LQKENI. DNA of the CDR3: TGTGCCAGCTCACCATCACAGGGGAACTATGGCTACACCTTC. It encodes CASSPSQGNYGYTF.

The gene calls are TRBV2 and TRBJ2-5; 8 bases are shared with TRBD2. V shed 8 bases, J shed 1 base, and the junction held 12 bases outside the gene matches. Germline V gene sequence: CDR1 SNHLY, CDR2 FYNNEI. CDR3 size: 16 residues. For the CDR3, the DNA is TGTGCCAGCGGGGTGTTAGTAGCGGGACTCCAAGAGACCCAGTACTTC. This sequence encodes CASGVLVAGLQETQYF.

The CDR3 is CASSDGQGLTQYF. In DNA, the CDR3 is TGTGCCAGCTCAGATGGACAGGGGCTTACCCAGTACTTC. The chain recombines TRBV18 with TRBJ2-5, with 9 positions matching TRBD1. Trimming cost V 5 bases and J 8 bases; bases outside gene matches: 6. This CDR3 contains 13 residues. Germline CDR1 KGHSH, CDR2 LQKENI.

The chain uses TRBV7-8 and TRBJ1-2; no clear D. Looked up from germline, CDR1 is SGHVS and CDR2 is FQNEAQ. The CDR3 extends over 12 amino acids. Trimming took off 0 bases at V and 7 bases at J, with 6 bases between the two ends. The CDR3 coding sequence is TGTGCCAGCAGCTTAGCAGGGTTTGGCTACACCTTC. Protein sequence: CASSLAGFGYTF.

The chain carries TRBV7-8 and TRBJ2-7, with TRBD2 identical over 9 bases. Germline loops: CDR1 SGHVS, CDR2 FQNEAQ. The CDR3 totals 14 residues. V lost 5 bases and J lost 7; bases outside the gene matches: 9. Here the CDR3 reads CASSPPGLAVEQYF. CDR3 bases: TGTGCCAGCAGCCCTCCGGGACTAGCCGTGGAGCAGTACTTC. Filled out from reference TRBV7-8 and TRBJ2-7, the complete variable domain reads GAGVSQSPRYKVAKRGQDVALRCDPISGHVSLFWYQQALGQGPEFLTYFQNEAQLDKSGLPSDRFFAERPEGSVSTLKIQRTQQEDSAVYLCASSPPGLAVEQYFGPGTRLTVT.

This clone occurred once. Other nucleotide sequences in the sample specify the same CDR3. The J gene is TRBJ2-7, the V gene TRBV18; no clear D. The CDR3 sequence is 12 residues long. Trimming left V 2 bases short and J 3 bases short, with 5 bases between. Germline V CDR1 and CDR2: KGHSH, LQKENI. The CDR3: CASSPGGYEQYF. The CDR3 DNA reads TGTGCCAGCTCACCAGGTGGCTACGAGCAGTACTTC.

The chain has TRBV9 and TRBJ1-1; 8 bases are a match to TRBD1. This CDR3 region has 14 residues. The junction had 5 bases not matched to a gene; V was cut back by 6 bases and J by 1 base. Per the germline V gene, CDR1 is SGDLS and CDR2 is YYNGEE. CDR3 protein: CASTKGQGNTEAFF. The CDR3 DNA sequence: TGTGCCAGCACGAAAGGACAGGGGAACACTGAAGCTTTCTTT.

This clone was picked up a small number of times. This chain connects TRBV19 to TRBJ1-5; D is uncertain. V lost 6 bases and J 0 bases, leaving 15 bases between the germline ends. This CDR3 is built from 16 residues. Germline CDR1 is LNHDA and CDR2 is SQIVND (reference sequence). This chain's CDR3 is CASRDPLSHSNQPQHF. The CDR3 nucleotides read TGTGCCAGTAGGGATCCACTTTCTCATAGCAATCAGCCCCAGCATTTT.

The CDR3 nucleotides are TGTGCCAGCAGCTCCCTCAGGCTCTCTGGGGCCAACGTCCTGACTTTC. Translated, it gives CASSSLRLSGANVLTF. The chain carries TRBV11-2 and TRBJ2-6; D is undetermined. The CDR3 sequence is 16 residues long. Germline lookup yields CDR1 SGHAT and CDR2 FQNNGV. Trimming shortened V by 4 bases and J by 0 bases, and 10 bases separated the two germline ends.

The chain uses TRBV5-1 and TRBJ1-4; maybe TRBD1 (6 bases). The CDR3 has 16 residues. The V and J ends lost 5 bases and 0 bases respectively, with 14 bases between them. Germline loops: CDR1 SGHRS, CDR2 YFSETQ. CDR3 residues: CASRGGITPTNEKLFF. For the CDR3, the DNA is TGCGCCAGCAGAGGGGGGATTACGCCAACTAATGAAAAACTGTTTTTT.

The chain's CDR3 is CASTLAGGPSFGEQYF. The CDR3 DNA reads as TGTGCCAGCACACTAGCGGGGGGACCCTCTTTCGGTGAGCAGTACTTC. The chain employs TRBV2 and TRBJ2-7; 12 bases align to TRBD2. J was trimmed by 7 bases and V by 7 bases; bases with no gene match: 14. The germline V gene encodes CDR1 SNHLY and CDR2 FYNNEI. This CDR3 is 16 amino acids long. Full variable domain (missing parts from reference TRBV2 and TRBJ2-7): EPEVTQTPSHQVTQMGQEVILRCVPISNHLYFYWYRQILGQKVEFLVSFYNNEISEKSEIFDDQFSVERPDGSNFTLKIRSTKLEDSAMYFCASTLAGGPSFGEQYFGPGTRLTVT.

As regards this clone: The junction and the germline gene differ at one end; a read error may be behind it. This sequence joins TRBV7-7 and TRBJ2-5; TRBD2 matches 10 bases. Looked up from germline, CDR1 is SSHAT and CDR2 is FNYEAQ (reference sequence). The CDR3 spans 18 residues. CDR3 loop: CASSLGASGSGLGETQYF. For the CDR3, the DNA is TGTGCTAGCAGCTTAGGGGCTAGCGGGAGTGGTTTAGGAGAGACCCAGTACTTC.

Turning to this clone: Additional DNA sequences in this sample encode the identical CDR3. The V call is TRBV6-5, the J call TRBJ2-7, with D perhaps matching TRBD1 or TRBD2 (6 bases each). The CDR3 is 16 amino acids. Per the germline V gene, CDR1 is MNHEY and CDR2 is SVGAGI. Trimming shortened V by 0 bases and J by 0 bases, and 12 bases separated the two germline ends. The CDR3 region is CASSYSGRGGSYEQYF. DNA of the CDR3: TGTGCCAGCAGTTACTCGGGCAGGGGAGGCTCCTACGAGCAGTACTTC.

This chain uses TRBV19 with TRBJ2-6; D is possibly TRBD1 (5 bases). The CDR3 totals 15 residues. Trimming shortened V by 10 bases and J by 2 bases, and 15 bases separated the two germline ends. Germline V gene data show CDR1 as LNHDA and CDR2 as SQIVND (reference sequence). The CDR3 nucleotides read TGTGCCACCGCAGGGAACGGTACTGGGGCCAACGTCCTGACTTTC. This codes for CATAGNGTGANVLTF.